This paragraph reports one TCR beta chain. Its antigen remains unknown. A much more abundant neighbour one base away suggests this may be a read error. This CDR3 is built from 15 residues. Germline CDR1 and CDR2: SGHRS and YFSETQ. V gave up 5 bases and J gave up 4 bases; unmatched junction bases: 10. TCRdb re-called the PCR reads with MiXCR, one entry per CDR3 protein. The table shows some 94,000 distinct CDR3 sequences, with 20% to 25% occurring only once. This sample stems from a study of molecular identifiers for immune sequencing clone quantification. Findings and limits, study-wide: Whereas clones above 20 RNA copies held under 1% of naive-cell molecules, they held over 97% of effector molecules. Identical TCR molecules that share a barcode could lead to an underestimation of highly expanded clone sizes.

The chain has TRBV5-1 and TRBJ2-5; 8 bases are a match to TRBD2. Sequencing used naive CD8+ T cells from blood, with Jurkat cell RNA spiked in. Indicated subset: FACS-sorted CD8+CD4-CCR7+CD45RA+ naive T cells. The clonotype originates from a human donor in good health. Some libraries in this study had Jurkat cell RNA spiked in. Written as DNA, the CDR3 is TGCGCCAGCAGGCCTGCGGGGGGCGGCCCAGAGACCCAGTACTTC. Protein: CASRPAGGGPETQYF.